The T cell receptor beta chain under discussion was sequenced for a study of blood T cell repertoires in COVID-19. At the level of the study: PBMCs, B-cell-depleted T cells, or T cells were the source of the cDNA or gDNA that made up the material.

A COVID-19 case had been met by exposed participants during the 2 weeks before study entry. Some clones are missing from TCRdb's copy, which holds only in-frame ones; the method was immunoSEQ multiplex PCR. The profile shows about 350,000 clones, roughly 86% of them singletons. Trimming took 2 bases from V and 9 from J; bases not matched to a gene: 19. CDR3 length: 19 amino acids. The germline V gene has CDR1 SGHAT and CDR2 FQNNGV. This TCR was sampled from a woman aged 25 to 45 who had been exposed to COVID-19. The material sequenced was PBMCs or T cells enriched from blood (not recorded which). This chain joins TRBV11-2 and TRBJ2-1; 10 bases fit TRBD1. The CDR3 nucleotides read TGTGCCAGCAGCTTAACCCAGATCCCAACCGACAGGGGGCGTAGTGAGCAGTTCTTC. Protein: CASSLTQIPTDRGRSEQFF.